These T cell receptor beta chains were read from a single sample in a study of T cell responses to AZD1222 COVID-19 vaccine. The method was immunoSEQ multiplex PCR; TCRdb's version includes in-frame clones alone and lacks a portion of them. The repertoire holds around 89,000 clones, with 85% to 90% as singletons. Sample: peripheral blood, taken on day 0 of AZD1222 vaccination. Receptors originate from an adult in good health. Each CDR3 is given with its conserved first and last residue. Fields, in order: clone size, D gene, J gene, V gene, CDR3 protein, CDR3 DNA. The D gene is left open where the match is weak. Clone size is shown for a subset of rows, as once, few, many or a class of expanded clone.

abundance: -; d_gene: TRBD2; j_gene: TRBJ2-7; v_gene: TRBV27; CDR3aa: CASRLLGGRSSYEQYF; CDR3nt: TGTGCCAGCAGGCTATTGGGCGGGAGAAGCTCCTACGAGCAGTACTTC
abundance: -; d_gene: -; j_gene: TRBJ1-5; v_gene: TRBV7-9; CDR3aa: CASSLVGSRDSNQPQHF; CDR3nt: TGTGCCAGCAGCTTAGTCGGGAGCAGGGACAGCAATCAGCCCCAGCATTTT
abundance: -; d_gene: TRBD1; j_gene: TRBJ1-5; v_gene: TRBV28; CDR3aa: CASKTGTGNQPQHF; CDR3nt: TGTGCCAGCAAAACTGGGACAGGCAATCAGCCCCAGCATTTT
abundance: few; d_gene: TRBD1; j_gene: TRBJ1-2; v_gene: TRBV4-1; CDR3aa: CASSQDDRGLHGYTF; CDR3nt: TGCGCCAGCAGCCAAGACGACAGGGGGCTTCATGGCTACACCTTC
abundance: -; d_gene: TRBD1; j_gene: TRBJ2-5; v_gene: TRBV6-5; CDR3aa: CASSYLTGGGETQYF; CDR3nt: TGTGCCAGCAGTTACCTCACAGGGGGTGGGGAGACCCAGTACTTC
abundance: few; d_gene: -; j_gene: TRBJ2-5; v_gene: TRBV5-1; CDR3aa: CASSLVPGPQETQYF; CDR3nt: TGCGCCAGCAGCTTGGTCCCGGGGCCTCAAGAGACCCAGTACTTC
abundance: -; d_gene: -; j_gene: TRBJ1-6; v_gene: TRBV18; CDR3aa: CASSLVPQGTRSPLHF; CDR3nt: TGTGCCAGCTCACTCGTCCCTCAGGGCACGCGATCACCCCTCCACTTT
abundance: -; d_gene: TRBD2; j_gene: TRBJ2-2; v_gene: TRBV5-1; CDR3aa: CASSLGLASGELFF; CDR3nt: TGCGCCAGCAGCTTGGGACTAGCGAGCGGGGAGCTGTTTTTT
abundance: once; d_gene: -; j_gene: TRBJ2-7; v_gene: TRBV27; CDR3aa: CASSHGQDSYEQYF; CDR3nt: TGTGCCAGCAGTCACGGACAAGACTCCTACGAGCAGTACTTC
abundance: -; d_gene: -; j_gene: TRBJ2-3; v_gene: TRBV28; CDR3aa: CASTLRGAPTDTQYF; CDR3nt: TGTGCCAGCACCCTACGGGGGGCTCCCACAGATACGCAGTATTTT
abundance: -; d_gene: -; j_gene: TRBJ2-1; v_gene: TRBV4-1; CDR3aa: CASSQLSGSYNEQFF; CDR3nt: TGCGCCAGCAGCCAACTTAGCGGATCCTACAATGAGCAGTTCTTC
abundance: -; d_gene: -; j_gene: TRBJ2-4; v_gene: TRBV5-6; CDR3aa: CASSFAPRAFWYF; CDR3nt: TGTGCCAGCAGCTTTGCTCCCAGAGCATTTTGGTACTTC
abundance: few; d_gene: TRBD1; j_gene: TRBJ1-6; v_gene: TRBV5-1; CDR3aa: CASSLGPTGASSYNSPLHF; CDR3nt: TGCGCCAGCAGCTTGGGCCCAACAGGGGCAAGCTCCTATAATTCACCCCTCCACTTT
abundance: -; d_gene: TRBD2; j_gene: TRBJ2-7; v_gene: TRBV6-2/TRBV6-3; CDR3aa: CASSRPGLVEQYF; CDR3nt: TGTGCCAGCAGTAGACCGGGACTAGTGGAGCAGTACTTC
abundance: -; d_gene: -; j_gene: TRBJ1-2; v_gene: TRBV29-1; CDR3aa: CRVSGRDYGYTF; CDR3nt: TGCAGAGTCTCGGGACGGGACTATGGCTACACCTTC
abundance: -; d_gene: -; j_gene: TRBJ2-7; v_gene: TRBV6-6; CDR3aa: CASSYSDKGPSYEQYF; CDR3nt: TGTGCCAGCAGTTACTCAGACAAGGGACCTTCCTACGAGCAGTACTTC
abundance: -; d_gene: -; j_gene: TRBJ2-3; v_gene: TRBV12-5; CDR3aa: CASGLISNTDTQYF; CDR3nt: TGTGCTAGTGGTTTGATATCTAACACAGATACGCAGTATTTT
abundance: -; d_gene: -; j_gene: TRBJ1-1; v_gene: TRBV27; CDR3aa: CAKTLPPRQLNTEAFF; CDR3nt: TGTGCCAAAACCCTACCCCCTAGACAGCTGAACACTGAAGCTTTCTTT